This T cell receptor (beta chain) is from a study of chemoradiotherapy in HPV16-positive cancers. Study information: A couple of HPV16-positive patients' cells yielded candidate HPV-specific clones and common motifs. Whole-study findings and limits: Better recurrence-free survival went with HPV-responsive T-cell expansion in HPV16-positive patients. Candidate HPV-specific clones and E7-related TCR motifs grew in tumor during treatment.

Clones were read by immunoSEQ multiplex PCR, and TCRdb kept only the in-frame ones, dropping some. The sample carries around 14,000 clones, over 70% recorded once. The CDR3 covers 13 residues. In germline, CDR1 is MDHEN, CDR2 SYDVKM. With 6 bases removed from V and 4 bases from J, the gap between germline ends came to 12 bases. Remarks on this clone: The antigen is unknown.

Over chemoradiotherapy, repertoires were sampled more than once. This material was collected from a patient who underwent chemoradiotherapy. The sequence came from a human donor with HPV-associated anogenital cancer. J is TRBJ1-2 and V is TRBV28; D perhaps matches TRBD1 (5 bases). This CDR3 reads CASRTGTAYGYTF. In nucleotides, the CDR3 is TGTGCCAGCAGGACCGGGACGGCCTATGGCTACACCTTC.